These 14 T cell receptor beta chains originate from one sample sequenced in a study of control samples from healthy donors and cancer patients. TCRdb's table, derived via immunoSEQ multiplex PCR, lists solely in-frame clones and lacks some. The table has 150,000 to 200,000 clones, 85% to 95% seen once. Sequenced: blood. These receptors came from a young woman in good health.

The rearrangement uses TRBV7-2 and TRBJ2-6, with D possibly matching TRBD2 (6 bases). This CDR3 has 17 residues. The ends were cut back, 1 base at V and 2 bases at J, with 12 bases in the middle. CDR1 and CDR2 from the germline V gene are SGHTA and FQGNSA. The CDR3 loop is CASSLGPPGAGANVLTF. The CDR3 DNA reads TGTGCCAGCAGCTTAGGTCCTCCGGGGGCTGGGGCCAACGTCCTGACTTTC. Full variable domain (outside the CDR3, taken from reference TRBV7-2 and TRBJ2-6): GAGVSQSPSNKVTEKGKDVELRCDPISGHTALYWYRQSLGQGLEFLIYFQGNSAPDKSGLPSDRFSAERTGGSVSTLTIQRTQQEDSAVYLCASSLGPPGAGANVLTFGAGSRLTVL.

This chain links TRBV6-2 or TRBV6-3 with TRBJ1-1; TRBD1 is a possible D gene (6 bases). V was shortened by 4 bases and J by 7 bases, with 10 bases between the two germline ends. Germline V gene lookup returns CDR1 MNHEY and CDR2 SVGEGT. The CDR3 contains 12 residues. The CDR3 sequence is CASSLTGLEAFF. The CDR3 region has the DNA TGTGCCAGCAGTTTGACAGGCCTTGAAGCTTTCTTT.

This CDR3 is CASSLGEDTEAFF. The CDR3 DNA reads as TGTGCCAGCAGTTTAGGCGAGGACACTGAAGCTTTCTTT. This sequence joins TRBV12-3 or TRBV12-4 and TRBJ1-1; D is ambiguous. V gave up 1 base and J gave up 3 bases, with 6 bases separating them. The CDR3 is 13 residues long.

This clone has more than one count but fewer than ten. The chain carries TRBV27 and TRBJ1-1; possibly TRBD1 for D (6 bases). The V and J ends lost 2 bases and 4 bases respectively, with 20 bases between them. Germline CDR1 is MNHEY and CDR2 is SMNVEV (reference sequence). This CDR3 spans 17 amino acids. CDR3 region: CASSLVGAQFFGTEAFF. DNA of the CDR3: TGTGCCAGCAGTTTAGTGGGGGCCCAATTTTTCGGCACTGAAGCTTTCTTT.

CDR3 DNA: TGTGCCAGCAGTCCTGACGGGAGGAATCAGCCCCAGCATTTT. Translation: CASSPDGRNQPQHF. The chain combines TRBV6-5 with TRBJ1-5; D gene uncertain. Trimming left V 5 bases short and J 4 bases short, with 12 bases between. The CDR3 extends over 14 amino acids. Germline CDR1 reads MNHEY; CDR2 reads SVGAGI.

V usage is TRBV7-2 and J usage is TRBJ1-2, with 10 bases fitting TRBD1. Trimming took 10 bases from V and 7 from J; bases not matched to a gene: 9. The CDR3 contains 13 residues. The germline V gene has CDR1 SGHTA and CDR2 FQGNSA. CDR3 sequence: CATLRDRGSGYTF. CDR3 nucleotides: TGTGCCACCCTTAGGGACAGGGGATCTGGCTACACCTTC. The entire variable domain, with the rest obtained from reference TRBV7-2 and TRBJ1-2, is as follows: GAGVSQSPSNKVTEKGKDVELRCDPISGHTALYWYRQSLGQGLEFLIYFQGNSAPDKSGLPSDRFSAERTGGSVSTLTIQRTQQEDSAVYLCATLRDRGSGYTFGSGTRLTVV.

CDR3 amino acids: CASRPPGTEKAFF. In DNA form, the CDR3 reads TGTGCCAGCAGGCCCCCCGGGACTGAGAAAGCTTTCTTT. This chain links TRBV6-5 with TRBJ1-1; maybe TRBD1 (5 bases). V gave up 6 bases and J gave up 9 bases, with 17 bases separating them. The CDR3 sequence is 13 residues long. Germline CDR1 MNHEY, CDR2 SVGAGI.

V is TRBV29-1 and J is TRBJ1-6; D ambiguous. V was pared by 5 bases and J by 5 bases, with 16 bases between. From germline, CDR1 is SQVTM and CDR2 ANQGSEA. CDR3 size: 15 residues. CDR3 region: CSVKWANQDNSPLHF. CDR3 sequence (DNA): TGCAGCGTTAAGTGGGCCAACCAAGATAATTCACCCCTCCACTTT. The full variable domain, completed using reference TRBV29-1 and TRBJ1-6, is SAVISQKPSRDICQRGTSLTIQCQVDSQVTMMFWYRQQPGQSLTLIATANQGSEATYESGFVIDKFPISRPNLTFSTLTVSNMSPEDSSIYLCSVKWANQDNSPLHFGNGTRLTVT.

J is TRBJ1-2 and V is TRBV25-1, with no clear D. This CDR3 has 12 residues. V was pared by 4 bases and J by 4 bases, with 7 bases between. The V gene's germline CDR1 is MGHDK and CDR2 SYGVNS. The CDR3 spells CASSAAVYGYTF. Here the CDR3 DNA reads TGTGCCAGCAGTGCCGCGGTCTATGGCTACACCTTC.

The CDR3 loop is CSASEGQLYNEQFF. Written as DNA, the CDR3 is TGCAGTGCTAGTGAGGGACAGCTCTACAATGAGCAGTTCTTC. The chain has TRBV20-1 and TRBJ2-1; 7 nucleotides line up with TRBD1. Losses at the gene ends were 3 bases for V and 3 bases for J; bases not matched to a gene: 5. CDR1 and CDR2 (germline): DFQATT, SNEGSKA (reference sequence). The CDR3 has 14 residues.

The CDR3 loop reads CASSPGNMNTEAFF. CDR3 nucleotide sequence: TGTGCCAGCAGCCCAGGGAACATGAACACTGAAGCTTTCTTT. The rearrangement links TRBV7-3 to TRBJ1-1, with D perhaps TRBD1 (5 bases). The CDR3 has 14 residues. The V gene's germline CDR1 is SGHTA and CDR2 FQGTGA. With 5 bases removed from V and 0 bases from J, the gap between germline ends came to 10 bases.

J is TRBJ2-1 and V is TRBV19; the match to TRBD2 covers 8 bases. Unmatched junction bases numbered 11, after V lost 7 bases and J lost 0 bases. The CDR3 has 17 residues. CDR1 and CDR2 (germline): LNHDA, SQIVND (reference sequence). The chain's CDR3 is CASKIAGGGSSYNEQFF. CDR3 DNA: TGTGCCAGTAAGATTGCGGGAGGAGGGAGCTCCTACAATGAGCAGTTCTTC.

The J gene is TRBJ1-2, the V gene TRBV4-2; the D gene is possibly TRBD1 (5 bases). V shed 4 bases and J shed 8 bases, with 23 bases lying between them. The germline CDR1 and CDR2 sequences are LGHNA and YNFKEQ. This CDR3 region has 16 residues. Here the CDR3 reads CASSLGFGRTRGGYTF. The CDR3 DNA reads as TGTGCCAGCAGCCTAGGGTTTGGACGCACAAGGGGCGGCTACACCTTC.

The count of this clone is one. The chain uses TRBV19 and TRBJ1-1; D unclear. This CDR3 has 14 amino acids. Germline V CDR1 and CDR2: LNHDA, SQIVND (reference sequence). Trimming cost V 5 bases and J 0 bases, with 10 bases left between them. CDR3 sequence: CASSFPAVNTEAFF. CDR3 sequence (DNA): TGTGCCAGTAGTTTCCCCGCCGTGAACACTGAAGCTTTCTTT. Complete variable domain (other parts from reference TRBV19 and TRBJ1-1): DGGITQSPKYLFRKEGQNVTLSCEQNLNHDAMYWYRQDPGQGLRLIYYSQIVNDFQKGDIAEGYSVSREKKESFPLTVTSAQKNPTAFYLCASSFPAVNTEAFFGQGTRLTVV.